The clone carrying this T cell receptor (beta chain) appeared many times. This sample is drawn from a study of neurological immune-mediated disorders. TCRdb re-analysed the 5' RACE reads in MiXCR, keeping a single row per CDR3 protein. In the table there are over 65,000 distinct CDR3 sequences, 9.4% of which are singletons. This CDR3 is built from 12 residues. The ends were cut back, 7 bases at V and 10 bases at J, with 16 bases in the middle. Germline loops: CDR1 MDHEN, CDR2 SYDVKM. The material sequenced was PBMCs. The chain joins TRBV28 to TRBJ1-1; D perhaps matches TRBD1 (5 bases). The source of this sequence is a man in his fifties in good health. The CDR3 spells CASTLGQGGAFF. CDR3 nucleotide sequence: TGTGCCAGCACCTTGGGGCAGGGTGGAGCTTTCTTT.